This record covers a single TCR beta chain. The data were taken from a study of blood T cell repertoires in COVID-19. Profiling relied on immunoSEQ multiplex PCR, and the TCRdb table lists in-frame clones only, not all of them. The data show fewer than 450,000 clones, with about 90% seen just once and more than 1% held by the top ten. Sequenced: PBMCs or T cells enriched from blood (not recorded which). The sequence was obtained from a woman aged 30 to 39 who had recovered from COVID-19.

The CDR3 DNA is TGTGCCAGCAGTTACGCCGTAGACGAGCAGTACTTC. It codes for CASSYAVDEQYF. The J gene is TRBJ2-7, the V gene TRBV6-5; no reliable D call. V lost 2 bases and J lost 5, with 7 bases in between. The germline V gene has CDR1 MNHEY and CDR2 SVGAGI. The length of the CDR3 is 12 residues.